One sample yielded the 21 T cell receptor beta chains listed below, sequenced in a study of blood T cell repertoires in COVID-19. The data were produced by immunoSEQ multiplex PCR, yet TCRdb's version contains in-frame clones alone and is incomplete. The repertoire holds fewer than 450,000 clones, with 90% as singletons. Sequenced sample: PBMCs or T cells enriched from blood (not recorded which). Source of these receptors: a man younger than 35 who had recovered from COVID-19.

The CDR3 here is CASSLPGDGGNTIYF. CDR3 sequence (DNA): TGTGCCAGCAGCTTGCCGGGGGACGGTGGAAACACCATATATTTT. The chain carries TRBV7-8 and TRBJ1-3; the D gene is possibly TRBD1 (5 bases). V was shortened by 3 bases and J by 3 bases, with 12 bases between the two germline ends. The CDR3 is 15 residues long. Germline CDR1 is SGHVS and CDR2 is FQNEAQ.

The V and J genes are TRBV6-5 and TRBJ1-4; 8 bases align to TRBD1. The germline gives CDR1 MNHEY, CDR2 SVGAGI. V lost 2 bases, J lost 3 bases, and 2 bases stayed unmatched. This CDR3 contains 15 residues. CDR3 sequence: CASSYLDRANEKLFF. The CDR3, as DNA: TGTGCCAGCAGTTACCTGGACAGGGCTAATGAAAAACTGTTTTTT.

This sequence joins TRBV7-2 and TRBJ1-2; TRBD1 matches 9 bases. The CDR3 spans 13 residues. Germline V gene sequence: CDR1 SGHTA, CDR2 FQGNSA. V lost 2 bases, J lost 7 bases, and 2 bases stayed unmatched. CDR3 amino acids: CASSLTGGGGYTF. Here the CDR3 DNA reads TGTGCCAGCAGCTTAACAGGGGGCGGTGGCTACACCTTC.

The chain links TRBV18 to TRBJ2-7, with D maybe TRBD2 (5 bases). This CDR3 is built from 15 residues. V was clipped by 0 bases and J by 2 bases, with 11 bases between them. Germline V gene lookup returns CDR1 KGHSH and CDR2 LQKENI. The CDR3 protein is CASSPPPSGTYEQYF. The CDR3 nucleotides read TGTGCCAGCTCACCACCTCCGTCGGGGACCTACGAGCAGTACTTC. Supplemented by reference TRBV18 and TRBJ2-7, the full variable domain reads NAGVMQNPRHLVRRRGQEARLRCSPMKGHSHVYWYRQLPEEGLKFMVYLQKENIIDESGMPKERFSAEFPKEGPSILRIQQVVRGDSAAYFCASSPPPSGTYEQYFGPGTRLTVT.

The genes are TRBV10-1 and TRBJ1-1, with no clear D. This CDR3 spans 13 amino acids. CDR1 is WNHNN, CDR2 SYGVQD, per germline (reference sequence). Trimming took off 6 bases at V and 0 bases at J, with 8 bases between the two ends. CDR3 coding DNA: TGCGCCAGCAGCTACGGTTTGAACACTGAAGCTTTCTTT. This gives the protein CASSYGLNTEAFF.

The gene calls are TRBV24-1 and TRBJ2-5; 7 nucleotides match TRBD1. From germline, CDR1 is KGHDR and CDR2 SFDVKD. V lost 5 bases to trimming and J lost 0 bases; unmatched junction nucleotides: 5. This CDR3 is built from 15 residues. In DNA, the CDR3 is TGTGCCACCAGTGCAGGGGGTAGTTACCAAGAGACCCAGTACTTC. The encoded protein is CATSAGGSYQETQYF.

The rearrangement joins TRBV4-1 to TRBJ1-1, with D possibly TRBD1 on 5 matching bases. Germline CDR1 MGHRA, CDR2 YSYEKL. This CDR3 region has 14 residues. With 4 bases removed from V and 0 bases from J, the gap between germline ends came to 9 bases. CDR3 nucleotide sequence: TGCGCCAGCAGCCCTCCGGACATGAACACTGAAGCTTTCTTT. Translated, it gives CASSPPDMNTEAFF.

The chain carries TRBV5-1 and TRBJ1-1; 9 bases line up with TRBD1. J lost 5 bases, V lost 0 bases, and 2 bases had no gene match. Germline CDR1 reads SGHRS; CDR2 reads YFSETQ. This CDR3 is 14 amino acids long. CDR3 region: CASSLGDRATEAFF. CDR3 DNA: TGCGCCAGCAGCTTGGGGGACAGGGCGACTGAAGCTTTCTTT. Based on the CDR3 plus reference TRBV5-1 and TRBJ1-1, the full variable domain is KAGVTQTPRYLIKTRGQQVTLSCSPISGHRSVSWYQQTPGQGLQFLFEYFSETQRNKGNFPGRFSGRQFSNSRSEMNVSTLELGDSALYLCASSLGDRATEAFFGQGTRLTVV.

The rearrangement uses TRBV3-1 (or the pseudogene TRBV3-2) and TRBJ2-3, with a weak D call TRBD2 (6 bases). Germline lookup yields CDR1 LGHDT and CDR2 YNNKEL (reference sequence). Trimming removed 1 base from V and 0 bases from J, with 11 bases in between. This CDR3 contains 16 residues. CDR3 region: CASSQGTSWSTDTQYF. The CDR3 DNA reads TGTGCCAGCAGCCAAGGAACTAGCTGGAGCACAGATACGCAGTATTTT.

The rearrangement uses TRBV12-3 or TRBV12-4 and TRBJ1-6; no clear D. This CDR3 has 13 residues. The V and J ends lost 5 bases and 9 bases respectively, with 11 bases between them. This CDR3 is CASSQTVGSPLHF. CDR3 DNA sequence: TGTGCCAGCAGTCAAACAGTGGGTTCACCCCTCCACTTT.

The chain uses TRBV7-9 and TRBJ1-4; 11 bases are shared with TRBD1. Germline lookup yields CDR1 SEHNR and CDR2 FQNEAQ (reference sequence). The V and J ends lost 6 bases and 7 bases, in that order; junction bases with no gene match: 4. This CDR3 is built from 14 residues. CDR3 DNA sequence: TGTGCCAGCAGTGTAGGGACAGGGGGTGAAAAACTGTTTTTT. Translating it yields CASSVGTGGEKLFF.

The rearrangement joins TRBV7-9 to TRBJ1-4; TRBD1 is a possible D gene (5 bases). Germline CDR1 reads SEHNR; CDR2 reads FQNEAQ (reference sequence). Trimming pared 5 bases from V and 3 bases from J, leaving 13 bases between. This CDR3 region has 15 residues. This CDR3 is CASSPPGGANEKLFF. CDR3 in DNA: TGTGCCAGCAGCCCCCCCGGAGGGGCTAATGAAAAACTGTTTTTT.

V usage is TRBV4-1 and J usage is TRBJ1-3; the D is unclear. V lost 0 bases and J 1 base, leaving 13 bases between the germline ends. CDR1 and CDR2 from the germline V gene are MGHRA and YSYEKL. CDR3 length: 17 amino acids. In DNA form, the CDR3 reads TGCGCCAGCAGCCAAGAAGCCAGGACGGGGTCTGGAAACACCATATATTTT. It encodes CASSQEARTGSGNTIYF.

The V gene is TRBV27, the J gene TRBJ2-1; TRBD2 matches 8 bases. After removal of 2 bases from V and 8 bases from J, the junction contained 11 bases not matched to a gene. The CDR3 consists of 16 residues. The germline CDR1 and CDR2 sequences are MNHEY and SMNVEV (reference sequence). The CDR3 loop reads CASSLRRGGRADEQFF. In DNA, the CDR3 is TGTGCCAGCAGTTTACGCCGCGGGGGGAGGGCGGATGAGCAGTTCTTC.

V and J are TRBV7-9 and TRBJ1-2, with D possibly TRBD1 on 5 matching bases. Germline V gives CDR1 SEHNR, CDR2 FQNEAQ (reference sequence). With 4 bases removed from V and 4 bases from J, the gap between germline ends came to 19 bases. This CDR3 region has 16 residues. CDR3 coding DNA: TGTGCCAGCAGCTCCCAAAAGGGGAGGGAGGGCTATGGCTACACCTTC. It is translated as CASSSQKGREGYGYTF.

The CDR3 sequence: CASSLRQGNTEAFF. CDR3 nucleotides: TGTGCCAGCAGTCTCAGACAGGGGAACACTGAAGCTTTCTTT. This rearrangement joins TRBV7-6 to TRBJ1-1; 7 bases agree with TRBD1. The CDR3 contains 14 residues. Germline V gene data show CDR1 as SGHVS and CDR2 as FNYEAQ. V lost 6 bases and J lost 1; bases outside the gene matches: 5.

On this clone itself: The sample contains more than one DNA sequence encoding this CDR3. The chain uses TRBV2 and TRBJ2-2; TRBD1 matches 7 bases. The germline V gene encodes CDR1 SNHLY and CDR2 FYNNEI. CDR3 size: 15 residues. J lost 0 bases, V lost 6 bases, and 4 bases had no gene match. CDR3 sequence reads: CASRSDRSNTGELFF. The CDR3, as DNA: TGTGCCAGCAGATCGGACAGGTCGAACACCGGGGAGCTGTTTTTT.

The rearrangement links TRBV6-2 or TRBV6-3 to TRBJ2-1; D is perhaps TRBD2 (6 bases). V shed 2 bases and J shed 9 bases, with 11 bases lying between them. Germline V gives CDR1 MNHEY, CDR2 SVGEGT. This CDR3 region has 13 residues. The CDR3 loop reads CASSYPTSPEQFF. The CDR3 DNA reads as TGTGCCAGCAGTTACCCCACTAGCCCTGAGCAGTTCTTC.

On this clone: This sample includes further DNA sequences coding for the same CDR3. The chain recombines TRBV5-1 with TRBJ2-1, with TRBD1 matching over 8 bases. Germline CDR1 is SGHRS and CDR2 is YFSETQ. This CDR3 has 14 amino acids. Unmatched junction bases numbered 1, after V lost 0 bases and J lost 5 bases. In DNA, the CDR3 is TGCGCCAGCAGCTTGGGGACAGGGAACAATGAGCAGTTCTTC. Translated, it gives CASSLGTGNNEQFF.

V gene TRBV19 combines with J gene TRBJ2-1, with a possible D match to TRBD2 (6 bases). The CDR3 contains 13 residues. Looked up from germline, CDR1 is LNHDA and CDR2 is SQIVND (reference sequence). Trimming pared 4 bases from V and 2 bases from J, leaving 6 bases between. Written as DNA, the CDR3 is TGTGCCAGTAGTAGCGGGACCTACAATGAGCAGTTCTTC. The encoded protein is CASSSGTYNEQFF.

The chain links TRBV27 to TRBJ2-5, with 7 bases fitting TRBD2. The V gene end was trimmed by 8 bases and the J gene end by 5 bases; junction bases not matched to a gene: 8. Germline-derived CDR1 and CDR2 are MNHEY and SMNVEV (reference sequence). This CDR3 is 13 amino acids long. Written as DNA, the CDR3 is TGTGCCAGCCCCTCGGGGGGTAGGGAGACCCAGTACTTC. As protein: CASPSGGRETQYF.